One and the same sample provided the 24 T cell receptor beta chains below, sequenced in a study of cytomegalovirus exposure and HLA in healthy donors. Primers included in the PCR were 60 Vbeta and 13 Jbeta primers. Sequencing used immunoSEQ multiplex PCR; TCRdb keeps in-frame clones, though not all of them. In the table there are 180,000 or so clones, 75% to 90% of which are singletons. The specimen was PBMCs. Source of these receptors: a woman aged 50 to 60 in good health and CMV-seropositive.

The rearrangement links TRBV6-5 to TRBJ2-7; weak D call: TRBD2 (5 bases). The germline V gene encodes CDR1 MNHEY and CDR2 SVGAGI. This CDR3 is built from 14 residues. Trimming stripped 4 bases from V and 4 bases from J, with 14 bases between. The CDR3 nucleotides read TGTGCCAGCAGTTCTCAGGTGGCGGGTTACGAGCAGTACTTC. The encoded protein is CASSSQVAGYEQYF.

Details on this clone: Other DNA sequences in the same sample also yield this CDR3. The chain links TRBV9 to TRBJ2-3, with 12 bases lining up with TRBD2. With V trimmed by 3 bases and J by 4 bases, 3 bases remained unmatched. CDR1 and CDR2 (germline): SGDLS, YYNGEE. The CDR3 has 15 amino acids. For the CDR3, the DNA is TGTGCCAGCAGCGCAGCTAGCGGGAGGGCAGATACGCAGTATTTT. Protein sequence: CASSAASGRADTQYF.

This chain's CDR3 is CASSLSKGIIDEQFF. Written as DNA, the CDR3 is TGTGCCAGCAGCTTAAGCAAGGGGATCATTGATGAGCAGTTCTTC. V gene TRBV13 combines with J gene TRBJ2-1; D perhaps matches TRBD1 (5 bases). Trimming shortened V by 2 bases and J by 8 bases, and 16 bases separated the two germline ends. Germline CDR1 PRHDT, CDR2 FYEKMQ (reference sequence). The CDR3 is 15 residues long.

This clone occurred once. The same CDR3 is also encoded by other DNA sequences in this sample. This chain links TRBV5-1 with TRBJ2-5; a possible D gene is TRBD2 (7 bases). The CDR3 consists of 15 residues. V was pared by 0 bases and J by 0 bases, with 9 bases between. Germline loops: CDR1 SGHRS, CDR2 YFSETQ. This CDR3 is CASSLGGGDQETQYF. CDR3 nucleotide sequence: TGCGCCAGCAGCTTGGGGGGGGGCGACCAAGAGACCCAGTACTTC.

About this clone: The junction differs from germline at one of its ends, possibly a read error. The chain is built from TRBV7-7 and TRBJ2-7, with 8 nucleotides matching TRBD1. The CDR3 runs to 13 residues. CDR1 is SSHAT, CDR2 FNYEAQ, per germline (reference sequence). CDR3 loop: CASSLGQGYGQYF. The CDR3 nucleotides read TGTGCCAGCAGCTTAGGACAGGGGTACGGGCAGTACTTC.

The chain couples TRBV5-1 to TRBJ2-1; TRBD2 is a possible D gene (5 bases). CDR1 and CDR2 (germline): SGHRS, YFSETQ. The CDR3 sequence is 16 residues long. Trimming shortened V by 1 base and J by 0 bases, and 11 bases separated the two germline ends. Written as DNA, the CDR3 is TGCGCCAGCAGCTTGCTAGCCATGAGCTCCTACAATGAGCAGTTCTTC. This gives the protein CASSLLAMSSYNEQFF.

The chain links TRBV10-3 to TRBJ1-1; D gene uncertain. This CDR3 region has 13 residues. V dropped 3 bases and J dropped 11 bases, with 16 bases sitting between them. CDR1 and CDR2 from the germline V gene are ENHRY and SYGVKD. The CDR3 spells CAISERGELRAFF. CDR3 DNA sequence: TGTGCCATCAGTGAACGTGGGGAGTTGAGGGCTTTCTTT.

The chain links TRBV5-1 to TRBJ2-1, with TRBD2 matching 13 bases. Germline CDR1 is SGHRS and CDR2 is YFSETQ. The CDR3 is 14 residues long. J was trimmed by 7 bases and V by 4 bases; bases with no gene match: 2. For the CDR3, the DNA is TGCGCCAGCAGCGGGACTAGCGGGACGAATGAGCAGTTCTTC. Amino acids: CASSGTSGTNEQFF.

This clone was seen a few times. The chain combines TRBV29-1 with TRBJ2-7, with 12 bases lining up with TRBD2. The CDR3 sequence is 12 residues long. Germline V gene data show CDR1 as SQVTM and CDR2 as ANQGSEA. Trimming removed 3 bases from V and 6 bases from J; junction bases left unmatched: 0. Written as DNA, the CDR3 is TGCAGCGTTGAGGGACTAGCGGGCGAGCAGTACTTC. Residues: CSVEGLAGEQYF.

V and J are TRBV19 and TRBJ2-1; TRBD2 matches 7 bases. This CDR3 contains 17 residues. Germline loops: CDR1 LNHDA, CDR2 SQIVND (reference sequence). Trimming at V came to 7 bases and at J to 0 bases, leaving 12 bases not matched to a gene. The CDR3 is CASTPERGGSSYNEQFF. The CDR3 DNA follows: TGTGCCAGTACGCCTGAACGTGGCGGGAGCTCCTACAATGAGCAGTTCTTC.

V is TRBV2 and J is TRBJ1-1; 7 bases match TRBD1. J gave up 4 bases and V 7 bases, and 15 bases lay outside the gene matches. CDR3 size: 16 residues. Germline V gene lookup returns CDR1 SNHLY and CDR2 FYNNEI. CDR3: CASTGQGVVRGTEAFF. For the CDR3, the DNA is TGTGCCAGCACCGGCCAGGGGGTCGTGAGGGGCACTGAAGCTTTCTTT.

V and J are TRBV11-3 and TRBJ2-1, with TRBD2 matching 8 bases. Per the germline V gene, CDR1 is SGHNT and CDR2 is YENEEA. The CDR3 consists of 15 residues. V was pared by 1 base and J by 5 bases, with 4 bases of the junction left unmatched. The CDR3, as DNA: TGTGCCAGCAGCTTAGGGGAACTAGCGGACAATGAGCAGTTCTTC. Translation gives CASSLGELADNEQFF. The variable domain in full, completed from reference TRBV11-3 and TRBJ2-1, reads EAGVVQSPRYKIIEKKQPVAFWCNPISGHNTLYWYLQNLGQGPELLIRYENEEAVDDSQLPKDRFSAERLKGVDSTLKIQPAELGDSAVYLCASSLGELADNEQFFGPGTRLTVL.

As concerns this clone: An end of the junction differs from the germline gene, which may be a read error. The chain combines TRBV18 with TRBJ2-2, with 7 nucleotides matching TRBD2. This CDR3 comprises 14 residues. CDR1 is KGHSH and CDR2 is LQKENI in the germline V gene. This chain's CDR3 is CASPPGREYGELFF. The CDR3 DNA reads TGTGCCAGCCCACCAGGGCGGGAGTACGGGGAGCTGTTTTTT. Combining the CDR3 with reference TRBV18 and TRBJ2-2 gives the whole variable domain NAGVMQNPRHLVRRRGQEARLRCSPMKGHSHVYWYRQLPEEGLKFMVYLQKENIIDESGMPKERFSAEFPKEGPSILRIQQVVRGDSAAYFCASPPGREYGELFFGEGSRLTVL.

This clone was seen only once. The gene calls are TRBV19 and TRBJ2-7; perhaps TRBD2 as D (6 bases). CDR1 and CDR2 from the germline V gene are LNHDA and SQIVND (reference sequence). Trimming took off 6 bases at V and 2 bases at J, with 11 bases between the two ends. CDR3 length: 13 amino acids. The CDR3 sequence: CASRGGIAYEQYF. The CDR3 coding sequence is TGTGCCAGTAGAGGCGGGATCGCCTACGAGCAGTACTTC.

This rearrangement joins TRBV5-4 to TRBJ2-7; 7 bases line up with TRBD1. V trimming: 2 bases; J trimming: 2 bases; junction bases outside the gene matches: 7. The CDR3 extends over 15 amino acids. CDR1 and CDR2 from the germline V gene are SGHNT and YYREEE (reference sequence). The CDR3, as DNA: TGTGCCAGCAGCTTCGAACAGGGGTATGCCTACGAGCAGTACTTC. As protein: CASSFEQGYAYEQYF.

The V gene is TRBV7-2, the J gene TRBJ2-5, with 7 bases identical to TRBD1. The DNA end lines up better with TRBJ2-7; the J call may be wrong. CDR3 length equals 15 residues. Germline CDR1 and CDR2: SGHTA and FQGNSA. The CDR3 loop is CASSPAGTDYYEQYF. The CDR3 DNA is TGTGCCAGCAGCCCGGCCGGGACAGATTACTACGAGCAGTACTTC.

The chain recombines TRBV6-1 with TRBJ2-5; 7 bases are shared with TRBD1. With 6 bases clipped from V and 11 bases from J, the junction kept 15 bases outside the gene matches. The V gene's germline CDR1 is MNHNS and CDR2 SASEGT. The CDR3 consists of 14 residues. The CDR3 DNA reads TGTGCCAGCAGGGGCTACGAGGGGGCGGAGGAGCAGTACTTC. Amino acids: CASRGYEGAEEQYF.

The chain combines TRBV2 with TRBJ1-4; 8 bases align to TRBD1. Germline lookup yields CDR1 SNHLY and CDR2 FYNNEI. V was clipped by 4 bases and J by 8 bases; unmatched bases: 6. The CDR3 spans 14 residues. The chain's CDR3 is CASSAGGLGEKLFF. The CDR3 DNA reads as TGTGCCAGCAGTGCAGGGGGCTTGGGGGAAAAACTGTTTTTT.

V usage is TRBV5-1 and J usage is TRBJ2-3; no clear D gene. This CDR3 is built from 12 residues. Per the germline V gene, CDR1 is SGHRS and CDR2 is YFSETQ. Trimming removed 0 bases at V and 6 bases at J, with 5 bases between. CDR3 amino acids: CASSLASDTQYF. In DNA, the CDR3 is TGCGCCAGCAGCTTGGCGTCCGATACGCAGTATTTT.

V and J are TRBV19 and TRBJ1-2, with D possibly matching TRBD1 (6 bases). The CDR3 consists of 14 residues. Trimming took off 5 bases at V and 4 bases at J, with 14 bases between the two ends. Germline assignment: CDR1 LNHDA and CDR2 SQIVND (reference sequence). In DNA, the CDR3 is TGTGCCAGTAGTGCGCACAGGGACCGCTATGGCTACACCTTC. It is translated as CASSAHRDRYGYTF.

Remarks on this clone: This CDR3 is also generated by other DNA sequences in the sample. The V and J genes are TRBV5-1 and TRBJ2-1; 10 nucleotides match TRBD1. This CDR3 has 14 residues. Germline loops: CDR1 SGHRS, CDR2 YFSETQ. V was pared by 4 bases and J by 5 bases, with 3 bases of the junction left unmatched. CDR3 sequence: CASSLGTGDNEQFF. CDR3 DNA sequence: TGCGCCAGCAGCCTAGGGACAGGGGACAATGAGCAGTTCTTC.

CDR3 sequence (DNA): TGTGCCAGCTCACCCTCCGGGACAGGGGTTGACTATGGCTACACCTTC. Translated: CASSPSGTGVDYGYTF. J is TRBJ1-2 and V is TRBV18, with TRBD1 matching 10 bases. V lost 3 bases, J lost 3 bases, and 7 bases stayed unmatched. The germline V gene has CDR1 KGHSH and CDR2 LQKENI. CDR3 size: 16 residues.

The genes are TRBV7-9 and TRBJ1-5; 7 bases line up with TRBD1. Germline CDR1 is SEHNR and CDR2 is FQNEAQ (reference sequence). Trimming took 5 bases from V and 4 from J; bases not matched to a gene: 11. The CDR3 sequence is 16 residues long. Here the CDR3 DNA reads TGTGCCAGCAGCCCCCAGGGACAGTCATGGAATCAGCCCCAGCATTTT. Amino acid sequence: CASSPQGQSWNQPQHF.

J is TRBJ2-7 and V is TRBV30; D is unresolved. Germline CDR1 GTSNPN, CDR2 SVGIG (reference sequence). The length of the CDR3 is 13 residues. The V end lost 0 bases, the J end lost 3 bases, and 9 bases lay between the germline ends. DNA for the CDR3: TGTGCCTGGAGTGTACAGCTGAGCTACGAGCAGTACTTC. Translation gives CAWSVQLSYEQYF.